This T cell receptor beta chain was found in a study of molecular identifiers for immune sequencing clone quantification. CDR3 size: 16 residues. Germline V lookup: CDR1 PRHDT, CDR2 FYEKMQ (reference sequence). TCRdb ran MiXCR on the PCR reads and lists one entry per CDR3 protein. The table has under 800,000 distinct CDR3 sequences, about 25% seen once. For this clonotype: A much larger clone lies one base from this, so it may be a read error.

The source is a human donor in good health. Some libraries in this study had Jurkat cell RNA spiked in. The chain couples TRBV13 to TRBJ1-1; tentatively, D is TRBD1 (5 bases). Sequenced input: naive CD8+ T cells from blood, with Jurkat cell RNA spiked in. Subset meaning: FACS-sorted CD8+CD4-CCR7+CD45RA+ naive T cells. The CDR3 region is CAGSTEGQRGDTEAFF. CDR3 nucleotides: TGTGCCGGCAGCACAGAGGGGCAGAGGGGTGACACTGAAGCTTTCTTT.